This entry concerns a single T cell receptor (beta chain). Its antigen remains unknown. The source of the sample is a study of cytomegalovirus exposure and HLA in healthy donors. Findings and caveats of the study: Most CMV-associated TCR beta chains appeared HLA-restricted in a later analysis. CMV serostatus alone was available as immune exposure information.

It was with 60 Vbeta and 13 Jbeta primers that the PCR ran. Data came from immunoSEQ multiplex PCR; TCRdb stores just in-frame clones and leaves some out. The listing contains some 76,000 clones. There are 15 residues in the CDR3. The trim removed 5 bases at V and 4 bases at J, leaving 8 bases unmatched. The germline gives CDR1 MNHEY, CDR2 SMNVEV (reference sequence). The rearrangement uses TRBV27 and TRBJ1-3; TRBD1 aligns across 7 bases. What was sequenced was PBMCs. This TCR derives from a man in his forties or fifties in good health and CMV-seronegative. Here the CDR3 reads CASSRDRVAGNTIYF. CDR3 bases: TGTGCCAGCAGTCGTGACAGGGTGGCGGGAAACACCATATATTTT.